This TCR beta chain originates from a study of T cell changes during pregnancy in multiple sclerosis. Germline V CDR1 and CDR2: MGHRA, YSYEKL. The V end was cut by 3 bases, the J end by 0 bases, with 9 bases between. The CDR3 covers 14 residues. Assay used: immunoSEQ multiplex PCR; TCRdb lists only in-frame clones, some missing. This sample has 40,000 or so clones, with around 92% found just once. The sample in question was CD8+ T cells from peripheral blood mononuclear cells, obtained in the third trimester of pregnancy. The chain recombines TRBV4-1 with TRBJ2-7; D is possibly TRBD1 (5 bases). This receptor was identified in a female donor with multiple sclerosis, enrolled in a pregnancy study. For the CDR3, the DNA is TGCGCCAGCAGCCAGGGGCCGTCCTCCTACGAGCAGTACTTC. Residues: CASSQGPSSYEQYF.